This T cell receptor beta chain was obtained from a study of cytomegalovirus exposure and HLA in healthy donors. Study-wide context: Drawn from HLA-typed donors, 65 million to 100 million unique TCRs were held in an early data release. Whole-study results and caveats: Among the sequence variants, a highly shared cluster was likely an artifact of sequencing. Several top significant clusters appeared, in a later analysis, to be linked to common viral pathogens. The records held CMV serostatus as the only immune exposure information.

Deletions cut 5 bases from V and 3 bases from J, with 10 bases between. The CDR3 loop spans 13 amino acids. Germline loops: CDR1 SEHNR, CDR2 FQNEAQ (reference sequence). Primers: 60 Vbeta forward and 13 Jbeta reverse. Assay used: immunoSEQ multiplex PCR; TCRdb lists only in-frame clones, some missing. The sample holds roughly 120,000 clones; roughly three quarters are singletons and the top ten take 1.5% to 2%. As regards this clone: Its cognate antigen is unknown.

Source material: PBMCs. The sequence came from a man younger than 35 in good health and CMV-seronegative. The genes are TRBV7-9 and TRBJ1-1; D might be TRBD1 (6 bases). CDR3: CASSRPGDTEAFF. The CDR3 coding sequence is TGTGCCAGCAGCCGTCCAGGGGACACTGAAGCTTTCTTT.